The 24 T cell receptor beta chains below come from one sample, sequenced in a study of blood T cells in healthy people across ages. Together with a sample-barcoded 5' primer, a J-beta primer mix was included in a second PCR lasting about 6 to 11 cycles. TCRdb re-called the 5' RACE reads through MiXCR, storing one row per CDR3 protein. The sample lists 1,800,000 or so distinct CDR3 sequences; roughly two fifths were seen once. Sequenced material: blood. The receptors were sampled from a human donor in good health.

The chain employs TRBV7-2 and TRBJ2-7; D unresolved. Germline assignment: CDR1 SGHTA and CDR2 FQGNSA. The CDR3 sequence is 12 residues long. Trimming left V 2 bases short and J 5 bases short, with 7 bases between. CDR3 nucleotide sequence: TGTGCCAGCAGCTTATATCGGGACGAGCAGTACTTC. Protein: CASSLYRDEQYF.

This clonotype has only a few counts. The gene calls are TRBV4-3 and TRBJ1-2, with a possible D match to TRBD1 (6 bases). V dropped 0 bases and J dropped 4 bases, with 21 bases sitting between them. Germline CDR1 reads LGHNA; CDR2 reads YSLEER. This CDR3 comprises 18 residues. The CDR3 DNA follows: TGCGCCAGCAGCCAAGATTATCGCGTACGAGGGGGGGCCTATGGCTACACCTTC. This gives the protein CASSQDYRVRGGAYGYTF.

V usage is TRBV7-2 and J usage is TRBJ2-1; no reliable D call. From germline, CDR1 is SGHTA and CDR2 FQGNSA. Trimming left V 1 base short and J 5 bases short, with 9 bases between. The CDR3 loop spans 14 amino acids. The DNA for the CDR3 is TGTGCCAGCAGCTTAGATACCTATGACAATGAGCAGTTCTTC. Translated, it gives CASSLDTYDNEQFF.

This rearrangement joins TRBV30 to TRBJ2-5; D not resolved. The last part of the DNA fits TRBJ2-7 better; the J call may be wrong. There are 11 residues in the CDR3. CDR1 and CDR2 from the germline V gene are GTSNPN and SVGIG (reference sequence). CDR3 sequence (DNA): TGTGCCTGGAGTGTAGAGGTCGAGCAGTACTTC. The encoded protein is CAWSVEVEQYF.

In this sample, this clonotype turned up once. The chain couples TRBV12-3 or TRBV12-4 to TRBJ2-7; D may match TRBD1 or TRBD2 (6 bases each). V lost 2 bases and J lost 0, with 17 bases in between. The CDR3 is 17 amino acids. The DNA for the CDR3 is TGTGCCAGCAGTTTATACGGAGGGGGACTTAGCTCCTACGAGCAGTACTTC. Its protein product is CASSLYGGGLSSYEQYF.

The rearrangement joins TRBV10-3 to TRBJ2-7, with TRBD1 as a possible D gene (5 bases). CDR3 length: 13 amino acids. V was clipped by 6 bases and J by 5 bases, with 14 bases between them. Germline V gives CDR1 ENHRY, CDR2 SYGVKD. The CDR3 nucleotides are TGTGCCATCAGCAAGGGATTAGGGGACGAGCAGTACTTC. Translating it yields CAISKGLGDEQYF.

V is TRBV20-1 and J is TRBJ2-1, with 12 bases that match TRBD2. Germline V gene data show CDR1 as DFQATT and CDR2 as SNEGSKA (reference sequence). The length of the CDR3 is 14 residues. J lost 9 bases, V lost 3 bases, and 6 bases had no gene match. The CDR3 region has the DNA TGCAGTGCTAGGAGGCTAGCGGGGGGGGGTGAGCAGTTCTTC. Translating it yields CSARRLAGGGEQFF.

This clonotype has only a few counts. The rearrangement joins TRBV6-2 or TRBV6-3 to TRBJ2-7; TRBD2 might be the D (6 bases). This CDR3 comprises 15 residues. Germline V CDR1 and CDR2: MNHEY, SVGEGT. Trimming stripped 0 bases from V and 3 bases from J, with 12 bases between. In DNA, the CDR3 is TGTGCCAGCAGTTACTCGGAGGGATGGGGCTACGAGCAGTACTTC. Encoded protein: CASSYSEGWGYEQYF.

The chain uses TRBV20-1 and TRBJ2-7, with D perhaps matching TRBD2 (6 bases). The V gene lost 1 base and the J gene lost 4 bases, with 14 bases spanning the gap. CDR3 length equals 14 residues. Germline CDR1 DFQATT, CDR2 SNEGSKA (reference sequence). CDR3 sequence: CSARGVRAGYEQYF. CDR3 nucleotides: TGCAGTGCTAGAGGGGTACGGGCGGGGTACGAGCAGTACTTC.

The chain combines TRBV7-2 with TRBJ2-5; D uncertain. The CDR3 sequence is 13 residues long. Germline CDR1 and CDR2: SGHTA and FQGNSA. V was trimmed by 3 bases and J by 1 base, leaving 6 bases between them. The CDR3 bases are TGTGCCAGCAGCTTCGTCTTCCAAGAGACCCAGTACTTC. Its protein product is CASSFVFQETQYF.

This clonotype was seen many times. This chain joins TRBV6-5 and TRBJ1-2; 7 nucleotides agree with TRBD1. The CDR3 extends over 13 amino acids. The ends lost 6 bases at V and 6 bases at J; junction bases unmatched: 7. Germline V gene sequence: CDR1 MNHEY, CDR2 SVGAGI. Here the CDR3 DNA reads TGTGCCAGCAGCCTTACCGGGACAGATGGCTACACCTTC. This gives the protein CASSLTGTDGYTF.

This clonotype has a count of ten or more. The chain is built from TRBV12-3 or TRBV12-4 and TRBJ2-5; no clear D gene. CDR3 size: 13 residues. V lost 6 bases to trimming and J lost 5 bases, with 13 bases between them. CDR3 loop: CASSSDHRETQYF. The CDR3 DNA is TGTGCCAGCAGCTCGGACCACCGGGAGACCCAGTACTTC.

The rearrangement links TRBV10-3 to TRBJ2-1; a possible D gene is TRBD1 (6 bases). The CDR3 is made up of 14 amino acids. V was cut by 3 bases and J by 9 bases, with 15 bases left in between. Germline assignment: CDR1 ENHRY and CDR2 SYGVKD. The CDR3 DNA reads TGTGCCATCAGTGAACGAGGGAGCAGGGGTGAGCAGTTCTTC. As protein: CAISERGSRGEQFF.

The rearrangement links TRBV9 to TRBJ2-5, with D possibly being TRBD2 (6 bases). The CDR3 runs 15 residues. Germline V CDR1 and CDR2: SGDLS, YYNGEE. The V end was cut by 0 bases, the J end by 4 bases, with 13 bases between. CDR3 in DNA: TGTGCCAGCAGCGTAGCGCCGGGACTCGGAGAGACCCAGTACTTC. This codes for CASSVAPGLGETQYF.

In regard to this clonotype: At one of its ends the junction is not consistent with the germline gene, which may arise from a read error. V and J are TRBV5-1 and TRBJ2-1; 9 bases align to TRBD2. The germline V gene has CDR1 SGHRS and CDR2 YFSETQ. The CDR3 extends over 16 amino acids. CDR3 DNA: TGCCCCAGCGGGGGGTCGGGGGCCGGTTCCTACAATGAGCAGTTCTTC. Protein product: CPSGGSGAGSYNEQFF.

This chain uses TRBV4-3 with TRBJ1-3; possibly TRBD1 for D (5 bases). This CDR3 comprises 14 residues. Germline assignment: CDR1 LGHNA and CDR2 YSLEER. Trimming removed 4 bases from V and 5 bases from J, with 12 bases in between. The chain's CDR3 is CASSPTEGRNTIYF. CDR3 nucleotide sequence: TGCGCCAGCAGCCCGACAGAGGGGCGAAACACCATATATTTT.

The chain recombines TRBV9 with TRBJ2-4; D assignment may be TRBD1 or TRBD2 (6 bases each). The germline V gene encodes CDR1 SGDLS and CDR2 YYNGEE. This CDR3 is 14 amino acids long. V dropped 5 bases and J dropped 8 bases, with 17 bases sitting between them. The CDR3 sequence is CASSRGGGIDIQYF. The CDR3 DNA reads TGTGCCAGCAGTCGAGGAGGGGGAATAGACATTCAGTACTTC.

The chain is built from TRBV4-1 and TRBJ2-7; D not resolved. Trimming cost V 0 bases and J 0 bases, with 15 bases left between them. The CDR3 loop spans 17 amino acids. The germline V gene encodes CDR1 MGHRA and CDR2 YSYEKL. The CDR3 DNA follows: TGCGCCAGCAGCCAAGATCCATTGGCACCCCTCTCCTACGAGCAGTACTTC. This gives the protein CASSQDPLAPLSYEQYF.

The chain uses TRBV4-1 and TRBJ2-6, with 8 bases that match TRBD1. V shed 3 bases and J 0 bases; nucleotides not matched to a gene: 7. The CDR3 runs to 18 residues. In germline, CDR1 is MGHRA, CDR2 YSYEKL. The CDR3 sequence is CASSHVQGDLSGANVLTF. For the CDR3, the DNA is TGCGCCAGCAGCCACGTACAGGGGGACCTCTCTGGGGCCAACGTCCTGACTTTC.

Here the CDR3 DNA reads TGTGCCATCAGTGATTCGGGACAGGAGGTAGAGACCCAGTACTTC. Translation: CAISDSGQEVETQYF. The chain links TRBV10-3 to TRBJ2-5; 8 nucleotides line up with TRBD1. CDR1 is ENHRY and CDR2 is SYGVKD in the germline V gene. The CDR3 extends over 15 amino acids. J was trimmed by 4 bases and V by 3 bases; bases with no gene match: 7.

The chain joins TRBV6-5 to TRBJ2-7, with D possibly being TRBD1 (5 bases). The CDR3 has 16 amino acids. V lost 4 bases, J lost 6 bases, and 22 bases lay in between. The germline gives CDR1 MNHEY, CDR2 SVGAGI. CDR3: CASSWDQTAARLEQYF. Here the CDR3 DNA reads TGTGCCAGCAGTTGGGATCAGACAGCCGCTAGGCTCGAGCAGTACTTC.

The chain has TRBV4-3 and TRBJ1-1; the D gene is possibly TRBD1 (5 bases). The CDR3 length is 15 residues. Germline loops: CDR1 LGHNA, CDR2 YSLEER. The V gene lost 0 bases and the J gene lost 9 bases, with 17 bases spanning the gap. CDR3 sequence (DNA): TGCGCCAGCAGCCAAGATTTCGGGACTTGGGCTCAAGCTTTCTTT. It is translated as CASSQDFGTWAQAFF.

The gene calls are TRBV15 and TRBJ2-7; tentative D call: TRBD2 (6 bases). CDR1 and CDR2 (germline): LNHNV, YYDKDF (reference sequence). The CDR3 is 13 residues long. Trimming stripped 6 bases from V and 1 base from J, with 10 bases between. DNA for the CDR3: TGTGCCACCAGATCCCGGGGGTCCTACGAGCAGTACTTC. Translation gives CATRSRGSYEQYF.

The gene calls are TRBV6-5 and TRBJ2-3; the D call may be TRBD1 or TRBD2 (6 bases each). In germline, CDR1 is MNHEY, CDR2 SVGAGI. Trimming removed 7 bases from V and 2 bases from J, with 13 bases in between. The CDR3 totals 14 residues. The CDR3 spells CASMEGELTDTQYF. As DNA, the CDR3 is TGTGCCAGCATGGAGGGGGAGCTCACAGATACGCAGTATTTT.